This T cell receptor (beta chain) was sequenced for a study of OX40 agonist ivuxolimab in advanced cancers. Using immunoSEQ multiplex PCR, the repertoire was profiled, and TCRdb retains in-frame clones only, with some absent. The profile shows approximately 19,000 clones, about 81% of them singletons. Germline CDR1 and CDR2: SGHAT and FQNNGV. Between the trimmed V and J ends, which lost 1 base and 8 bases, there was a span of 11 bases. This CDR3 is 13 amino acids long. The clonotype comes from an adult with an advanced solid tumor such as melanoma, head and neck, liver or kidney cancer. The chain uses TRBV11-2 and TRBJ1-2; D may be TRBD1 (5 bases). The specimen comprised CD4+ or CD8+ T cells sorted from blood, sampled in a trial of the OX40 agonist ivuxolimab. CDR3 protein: CASSLVTGPGYTF. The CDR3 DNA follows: TGTGCCAGCAGCTTAGTCACGGGGCCCGGCTACACCTTC. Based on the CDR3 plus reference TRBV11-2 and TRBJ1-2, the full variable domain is EAGVAQSPRYKIIEKRQSVAFWCNPISGHATLYWYQQILGQGPKLLIQFQNNGVVDDSQLPKDRFSAERLKGVDSTLKIQPAKLEDSAVYLCASSLVTGPGYTFGSGTRLTVV.